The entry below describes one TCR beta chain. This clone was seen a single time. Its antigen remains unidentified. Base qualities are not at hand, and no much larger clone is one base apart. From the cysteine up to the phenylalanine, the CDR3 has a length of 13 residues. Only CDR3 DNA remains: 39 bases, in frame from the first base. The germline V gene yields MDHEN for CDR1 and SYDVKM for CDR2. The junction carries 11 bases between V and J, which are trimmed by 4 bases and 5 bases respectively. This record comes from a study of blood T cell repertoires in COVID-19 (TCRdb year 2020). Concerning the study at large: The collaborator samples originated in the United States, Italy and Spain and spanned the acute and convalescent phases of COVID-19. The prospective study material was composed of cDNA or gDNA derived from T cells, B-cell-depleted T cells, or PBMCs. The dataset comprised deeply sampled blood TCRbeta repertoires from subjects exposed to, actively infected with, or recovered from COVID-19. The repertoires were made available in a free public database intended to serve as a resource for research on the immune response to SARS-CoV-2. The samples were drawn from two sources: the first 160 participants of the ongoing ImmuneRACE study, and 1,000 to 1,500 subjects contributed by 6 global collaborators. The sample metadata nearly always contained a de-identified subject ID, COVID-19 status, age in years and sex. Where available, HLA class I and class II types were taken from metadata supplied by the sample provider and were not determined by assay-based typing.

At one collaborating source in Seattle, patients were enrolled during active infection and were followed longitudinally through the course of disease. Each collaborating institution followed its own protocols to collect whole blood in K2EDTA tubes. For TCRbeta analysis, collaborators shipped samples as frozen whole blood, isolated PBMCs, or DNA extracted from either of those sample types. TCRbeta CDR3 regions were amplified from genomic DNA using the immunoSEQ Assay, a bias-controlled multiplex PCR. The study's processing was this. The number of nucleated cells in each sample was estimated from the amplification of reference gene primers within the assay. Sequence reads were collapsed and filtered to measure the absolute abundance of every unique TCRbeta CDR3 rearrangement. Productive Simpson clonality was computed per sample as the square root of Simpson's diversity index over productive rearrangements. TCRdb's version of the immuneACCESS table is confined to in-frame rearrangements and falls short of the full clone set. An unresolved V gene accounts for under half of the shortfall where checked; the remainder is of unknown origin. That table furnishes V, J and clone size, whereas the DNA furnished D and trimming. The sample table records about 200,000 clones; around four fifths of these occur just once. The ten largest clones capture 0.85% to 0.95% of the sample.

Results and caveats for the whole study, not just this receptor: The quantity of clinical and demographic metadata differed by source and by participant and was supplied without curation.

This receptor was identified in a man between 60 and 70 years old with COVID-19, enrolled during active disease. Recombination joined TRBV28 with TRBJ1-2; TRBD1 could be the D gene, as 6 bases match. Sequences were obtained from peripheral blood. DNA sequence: TGTGCCAGCAGTTCCGCGAGGGGGTATGGCTACACCTTC. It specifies CASSSARGYGYTF.